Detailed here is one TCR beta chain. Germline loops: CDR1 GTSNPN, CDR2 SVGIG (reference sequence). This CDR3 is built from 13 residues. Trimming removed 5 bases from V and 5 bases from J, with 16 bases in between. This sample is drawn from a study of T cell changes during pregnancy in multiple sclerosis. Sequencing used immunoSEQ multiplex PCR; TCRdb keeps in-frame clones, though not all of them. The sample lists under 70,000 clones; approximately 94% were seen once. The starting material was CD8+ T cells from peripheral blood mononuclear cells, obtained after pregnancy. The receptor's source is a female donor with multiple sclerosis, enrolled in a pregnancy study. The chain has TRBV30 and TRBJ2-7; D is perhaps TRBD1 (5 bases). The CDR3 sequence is CAWGLGVGDEQYF. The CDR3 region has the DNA TGTGCCTGGGGTTTAGGGGTTGGGGACGAGCAGTACTTC.